This TCR beta chain emerged from a study of cytomegalovirus exposure and HLA in healthy donors. A multiplex PCR was run with 60 Vbeta primers and 13 Jbeta primers. Clones were read by immunoSEQ multiplex PCR, and TCRdb kept only the in-frame ones, dropping some. Here the sample table reports about 130,000 clones. This CDR3 region has 15 residues. Looked up from germline, CDR1 is SGHRS and CDR2 is YFSETQ. The ends were cut back, 2 bases at V and 8 bases at J, with 19 bases in the middle. As regards this clone: What it recognizes is unknown.

Findings and caveats of the study: HLA alleles were associated with some 16,000 TCR beta sequences in a later analysis at 0.05 false discovery rate.

This receptor was taken from a man under 40 in good health and CMV-seronegative. The sequencing input was PBMCs. The chain carries TRBV5-1 and TRBJ1-2; no definite D call. CDR3 residues: CASSLSLAMTGGYTF. CDR3 coding DNA: TGCGCCAGCAGCTTAAGTTTAGCAATGACGGGAGGCTACACCTTC.